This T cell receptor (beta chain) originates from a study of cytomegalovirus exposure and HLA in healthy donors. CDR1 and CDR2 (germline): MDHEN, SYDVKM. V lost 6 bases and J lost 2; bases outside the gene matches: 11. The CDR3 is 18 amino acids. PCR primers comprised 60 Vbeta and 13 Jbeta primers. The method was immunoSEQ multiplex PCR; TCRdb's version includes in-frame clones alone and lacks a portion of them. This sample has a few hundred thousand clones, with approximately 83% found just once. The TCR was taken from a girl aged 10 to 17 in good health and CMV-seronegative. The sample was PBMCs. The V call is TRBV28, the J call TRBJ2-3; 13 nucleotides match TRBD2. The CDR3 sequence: CASRPALTSGGTTDTQYF. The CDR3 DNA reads TGTGCCAGCAGGCCCGCCCTGACTAGCGGGGGGACCACAGATACGCAGTATTTT.